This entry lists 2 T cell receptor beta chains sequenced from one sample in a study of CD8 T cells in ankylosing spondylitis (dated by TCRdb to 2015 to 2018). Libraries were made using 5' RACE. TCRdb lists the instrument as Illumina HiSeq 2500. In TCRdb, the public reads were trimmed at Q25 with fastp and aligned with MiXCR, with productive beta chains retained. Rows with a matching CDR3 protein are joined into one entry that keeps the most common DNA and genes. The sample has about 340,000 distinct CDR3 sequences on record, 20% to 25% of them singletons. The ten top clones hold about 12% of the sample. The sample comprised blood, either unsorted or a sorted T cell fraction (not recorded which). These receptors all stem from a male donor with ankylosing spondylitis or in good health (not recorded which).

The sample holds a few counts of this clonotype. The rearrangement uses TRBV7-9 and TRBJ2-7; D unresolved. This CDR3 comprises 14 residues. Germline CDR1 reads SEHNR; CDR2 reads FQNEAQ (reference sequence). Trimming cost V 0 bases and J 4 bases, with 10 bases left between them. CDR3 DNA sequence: TGTGCCAGCAGCTTAGCGCTAAGAGCGTACGAGCAGTACTTC. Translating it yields CASSLALRAYEQYF.

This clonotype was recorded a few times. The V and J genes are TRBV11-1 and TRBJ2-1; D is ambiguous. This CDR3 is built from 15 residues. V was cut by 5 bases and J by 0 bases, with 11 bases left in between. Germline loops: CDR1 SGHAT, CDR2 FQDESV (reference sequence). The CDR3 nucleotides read TGTGCCAGCAGCATCGGATCCGCCTCCTACAATGAGCAGTTCTTC. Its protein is CASSIGSASYNEQFF.